A selection of T cell receptor beta chains follows, all from one sample in a study of T cells in tumors after PD-1 blockade. Using immunoSEQ multiplex PCR, the repertoire was profiled, and TCRdb retains in-frame clones only, with some absent. The sample yields roughly 3,700 clones, 65% to 75% seen once. Sequenced here: tumor tissue, sampled before anti-PD-1 treatment. The source of these receptors is a human donor with basal cell carcinoma. Each CDR3 is given with its conserved first and last residue. Each record gives: V gene, clone size, J gene, D gene, CDR3 DNA, CDR3 protein. D genes are given only for firm matches. Only part of the rows carry a size: once, few, many, or a class if the clone is expanded.

V: TRBV7-9; size: .; J: TRBJ1-6; D: .; DNA: TGTGCCAGCAGCTTCGGCGGAAGAAATAATTCACCCCTCCACTTT; CDR3: CASSFGGRNNSPLHF
V: TRBV5-1; size: .; J: TRBJ2-6; D: .; DNA: TGCGCCAGCAGCTTGGGTACTGGGGAGGCCAACGTCCTGACTTTC; CDR3: CASSLGTGEANVLTF
V: TRBV27; size: .; J: TRBJ1-2; D: TRBD1; DNA: TGTGCCAGCAGTTTATTAGGGACAGGGCTCGGTATAGGCGGCTACACCTTC; CDR3: CASSLLGTGLGIGGYTF
V: TRBV5-1; size: .; J: TRBJ2-2; D: .; DNA: TGCGCCAGCAGCTTGAGCACAGTGGAAGGGGAGCTGTTTTTT; CDR3: CASSLSTVEGELFF
V: TRBV30; size: .; J: TRBJ2-7; D: .; DNA: TGTGCCTGGAGAGGGAGTACAGCCTACGAGCAGTACTTC; CDR3: CAWRGSTAYEQYF
V: TRBV5-1; size: .; J: TRBJ2-3; D: TRBD2; DNA: TGCGCCAGCAGACTAGCGGGAGAAATAGATACGCAGTATTTT; CDR3: CASRLAGEIDTQYF
V: TRBV19; size: .; J: TRBJ2-2; D: .; DNA: TGTGCCAGTACCGATTGGGGGGCATCAGGAATACAGGCCGGGGAGCTGTTTTTT; CDR3: CASTDWGASGIQAGELFF
V: TRBV10-2; size: .; J: TRBJ2-3; D: .; DNA: TGCGCCAGCAGTGAGGGCAATGATCCAGATACGCAGTATTTT; CDR3: CASSEGNDPDTQYF
V: TRBV4-1; size: few; J: TRBJ1-5; D: .; DNA: TGCGCCAGCAGCCAAGCCAGCATGGGCAATCAGCCCCAGCATTTT; CDR3: CASSQASMGNQPQHF
V: TRBV28; size: .; J: TRBJ2-7; D: TRBD2; DNA: TGTGCCAGCAGAGCTCTAGCGGTCTCCTACGAGCAGTACTTC; CDR3: CASRALAVSYEQYF
V: TRBV10-3; size: few; J: TRBJ1-3; D: .; DNA: TGTGCCATAGGGGCCGGAGGGGGTTCGGGAAACACCATATATTTT; CDR3: CAIGAGGGSGNTIYF
V: TRBV4-1; size: once; J: TRBJ1-2; D: .; DNA: TGCGCCAGCAGCCATGCAGGGGAACTTATCAATGGCTACACCTTC; CDR3: CASSHAGELINGYTF
V: TRBV27; size: .; J: TRBJ2-5; D: .; DNA: TGTGCCACTTCTTCAGGGCCCGAGGAGACCCAGTACTTC; CDR3: CATSSGPEETQYF
V: TRBV12-5; size: .; J: TRBJ1-1; D: TRBD1; DNA: TGTGCTAGTGGTTTGGCCCCAGGGGGCTCGAACACTGAAGCTTTCTTT; CDR3: CASGLAPGGSNTEAFF
V: TRBV29-1; size: .; J: TRBJ2-1; D: .; DNA: TGCAGCGTAGTCCCTTACAATGAGCAGTTCTTC; CDR3: CSVVPYNEQFF
V: TRBV6-5; size: .; J: TRBJ1-5; D: TRBD1; DNA: TGTGCCAGCAGCCGACAGGGATCCGGCAATCAGCCCCAGCATTTT; CDR3: CASSRQGSGNQPQHF
V: TRBV6-2/TRBV6-3; size: large; J: TRBJ2-1; D: .; DNA: TGTGCCAGCAGTTACACGGGCGGGTCCTACAATGAGCAGTTCTTC; CDR3: CASSYTGGSYNEQFF
V: TRBV5-1; size: few; J: TRBJ2-2; D: TRBD2; DNA: TGCGCCAGCAGCATAGGGACTAGCGGCAACACCGGGGAGCTGTTTTTT; CDR3: CASSIGTSGNTGELFF
V: TRBV21-1; size: .; J: TRBJ2-2; D: .; DNA: TGTGCCAGCAGTGCTCAGGAGGATGCTTGTGTAACCGGGGAGCTGTTTTTT; CDR3: CASSAQEDACVTGELFF
V: TRBV30; size: .; J: TRBJ2-5; D: .; DNA: TGTGCCTGGAGCAACCCGGAGACCCAGTACTTC; CDR3: CAWSNPETQYF
V: TRBV5-6; size: once; J: TRBJ2-1; D: .; DNA: TGTGCCAGCAGCGGCGAGGCCGAGCAGTTCTTC; CDR3: CASSGEAEQFF
V: TRBV7-2; size: .; J: TRBJ2-2; D: .; DNA: TGTGCCAGCAGCAGTGATTCGGGTTACGGGGAGCTGTTTTTT; CDR3: CASSSDSGYGELFF
V: TRBV7-2; size: once; J: TRBJ2-7; D: .; DNA: TGTGCCAGCAGTTTCCTCGTCGAGGGGAACGAGCAGTACTTC; CDR3: CASSFLVEGNEQYF
V: TRBV19; size: .; J: TRBJ2-7; D: .; DNA: TGTGCCAGTAGTATAGCGCAGGGGACCTACGAGCAGTACTTC; CDR3: CASSIAQGTYEQYF
V: TRBV4-2; size: few; J: TRBJ1-5; D: .; DNA: TGTGCCAGCAGCCAAGAGCGAGGAGATCAGCCCCAGCATTTT; CDR3: CASSQERGDQPQHF
V: TRBV7-2; size: .; J: TRBJ2-2; D: .; DNA: TGTGCCAGCAGCTTCGGGCTAGCGTCCGGGGAGCTGTTTTTT; CDR3: CASSFGLASGELFF
V: TRBV6-6; size: .; J: TRBJ2-7; D: .; DNA: TGTGCCAGCAGTTATTCCACGTACTACGAGCAGTACTTC; CDR3: CASSYSTYYEQYF
V: TRBV2; size: .; J: TRBJ1-1; D: .; DNA: TGTGCCAGCAGTGGGGGGGGCAGGGTGCCTGATGCTTTCTTT; CDR3: CASSGGGRVPDAFF
V: TRBV5-1; size: .; J: TRBJ2-3; D: .; DNA: TGCGCCAGCAGCTTCAGCATCACAGATACGCAGTATTTT; CDR3: CASSFSITDTQYF
V: TRBV7-6; size: few; J: TRBJ2-7; D: .; DNA: TGTGCCAGCAGCTTAGACCCCTCTTCCAACTACGAGCAGTACTTC; CDR3: CASSLDPSSNYEQYF
V: TRBV7-9; size: medium-sized; J: TRBJ2-5; D: TRBD1; DNA: TGTGCCAGCAGCTTAAAGGGGGCGCTAGTTCAGGAGACCCAGTACTTC; CDR3: CASSLKGALVQETQYF
V: TRBV4-3; size: .; J: TRBJ2-1; D: .; DNA: TGCGCCAGCAGCCAAGTAGGGTACAATGAGCAGTTCTTC; CDR3: CASSQVGYNEQFF
V: TRBV3-1/TRBV3-2; size: .; J: TRBJ2-5; D: .; DNA: TGTGCCAGCACTAGCCGGACTGCTGCGGAGACCCAGTACTTC; CDR3: CASTSRTAAETQYF
V: TRBV5-6; size: .; J: TRBJ1-3; D: .; DNA: TGTGCCAGCAGCTTGGGCGTTTCTGGAAACACCATATATTTT; CDR3: CASSLGVSGNTIYF
V: TRBV2; size: .; J: TRBJ2-5; D: TRBD2; DNA: TGTGCCAGCAGTGAATATACTAGCGGGGGACAAGAGACCCAGTACTTC; CDR3: CASSEYTSGGQETQYF
V: TRBV5-1; size: .; J: TRBJ2-5; D: .; DNA: TGCGCCAGCAGCTTGGAGGTAGAGACCCAGTACTTC; CDR3: CASSLEVETQYF
V: TRBV7-9; size: .; J: TRBJ2-1; D: .; DNA: TGTGCCAGCAGCCCGGGACTCCGATACAATGAGCAGTTCTTC; CDR3: CASSPGLRYNEQFF
V: TRBV4-3; size: .; J: TRBJ1-2; D: .; DNA: TGCGCCAGCAGCCAAGATCTAAGGTCAGTCAACTATGGCTACACCTTC; CDR3: CASSQDLRSVNYGYTF
V: TRBV28; size: .; J: TRBJ2-3; D: .; DNA: TGTGCCAGCAGTTTCAGGCAAATAGGCACAGATACGCAGTATTTT; CDR3: CASSFRQIGTDTQYF
V: TRBV9; size: .; J: TRBJ2-7; D: .; DNA: TGTGCCAGCAGCGTAGAGGTCGGGTCGGGCTACGAGCAGTACTTC; CDR3: CASSVEVGSGYEQYF